This T cell receptor beta chain is drawn from a study of cytomegalovirus exposure and HLA in healthy donors. PCR involved 60 Vbeta and 13 Jbeta primers. Original analysis: In a later analysis, of around 83 million unique beta chains, roughly 10 million appeared in at least two donors. Generated by immunoSEQ multiplex PCR, the TCRdb table keeps only in-frame clones and is missing some. The V and J calls and clone size were taken over from that table, and D and trimming were inferred from the DNA. This sample yields some 140,000 clones, of which under 85% are seen a single time; approximately 0.97% belongs to the top ten. The source is a man between 18 and 35 years old in good health and CMV-seronegative. Sequencing was carried out using PBMCs.

CDR3 sequence reads: CASSMGGATEAFF. The CDR3, as DNA: TGTGCCAGTAGTATGGGAGGGGCCACTGAAGCTTTCTTT. This sequence joins TRBV19 and TRBJ1-1, with a tentative D call TRBD1 (5 bases). Trimming took off 3 bases at V and 4 bases at J, with 9 bases between the two ends. The CDR3 contains 13 residues. Germline CDR1 reads LNHDA; CDR2 reads SQIVND (reference sequence). Using reference TRBV19 and TRBJ1-1 for the parts outside the CDR3, the full variable domain is DGGITQSPKYLFRKEGQNVTLSCEQNLNHDAMYWYRQDPGQGLRLIYYSQIVNDFQKGDIAEGYSVSREKKESFPLTVTSAQKNPTAFYLCASSMGGATEAFFGQGTRLTVV.